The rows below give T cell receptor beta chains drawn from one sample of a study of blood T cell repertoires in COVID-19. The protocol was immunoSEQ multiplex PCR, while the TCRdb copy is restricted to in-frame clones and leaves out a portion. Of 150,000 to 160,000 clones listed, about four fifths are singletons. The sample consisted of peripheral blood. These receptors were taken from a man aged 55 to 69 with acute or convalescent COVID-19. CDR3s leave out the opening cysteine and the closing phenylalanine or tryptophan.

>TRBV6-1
ASSDTRILPYEQY
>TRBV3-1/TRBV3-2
ASSQGRGSGYGYT
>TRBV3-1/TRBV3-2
ASSQGQGVPTSGNTIY
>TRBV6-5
ASSPWTGWEKLF
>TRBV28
ASRSRGETQY
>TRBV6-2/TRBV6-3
ASSSGGGNQPQH
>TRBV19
ASSMAGTGFSTEAF
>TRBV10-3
ATRTGGNQPQH
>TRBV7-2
ASSLAIGSPLH
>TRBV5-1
ASSLAGGPQETQY
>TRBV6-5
ASSHRGSEAF
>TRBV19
ASSTTGGAGF
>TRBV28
ASSLGLGTYKTNEKLF
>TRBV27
ASSRVYNEQF
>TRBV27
ASSFGAGAETQY
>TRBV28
ASWGGTKFRGYT
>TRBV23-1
ASSQSGREGRGNEQF
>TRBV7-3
ASSPGRVVSTGELF
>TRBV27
ASSPPGQWTEAF
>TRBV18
ASSVTGADTQY
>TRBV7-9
ASSSRRGQGLAEAF
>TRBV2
ASSLDTYNEQF
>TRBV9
ASSAGTTPPNTQY
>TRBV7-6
ASSPWDSRLEKLF
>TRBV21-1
ASGGAHTGELF
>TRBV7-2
ASRFGATNEKLF
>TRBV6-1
ASSGARTGGNEQY
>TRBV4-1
ASSRVPRGGYGYT
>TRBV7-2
ASSLLWGQQETQY
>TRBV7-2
ASSLGGRGGPQETQY
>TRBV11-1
ASSHKARDEQY
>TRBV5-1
ASSFSGGRTEAF
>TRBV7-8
ASSPGGRAGSHEQY
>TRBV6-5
ASSRQRNSNQPQH
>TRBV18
ASSPSGTMERETQY
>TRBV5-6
ASSQQVGLAGVYEQF
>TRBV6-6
ASSPPTGDGYT
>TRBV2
ASSDQRESGELF
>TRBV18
ASSPRESGINEQF
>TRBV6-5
AGRAGAGSTEAF
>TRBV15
ATSTSRGGPGNEQF
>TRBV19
ASRRTVTGELF
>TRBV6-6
ASSSDRHSGNTIY
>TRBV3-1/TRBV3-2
ASSQGALDIGADTQY
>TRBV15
ATSRDPQAQETQY
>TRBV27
ASSLGGGGKAF
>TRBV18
ASSPPASRETQY
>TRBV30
AWSKQDSSGNTIY
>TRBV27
ASSRGEVGELF
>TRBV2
ASSGTGAGEQPQH